This T cell receptor beta chain was identified in a study of T cell repertoires in cytomegalovirus infection. Background on the study: Well-studied HLA-B-restricted epitopes and recently identified HLA-C-restricted epitopes of CMV were both used in the study. Carrying CMV and the relevant HLA type showed in public TCR beta signatures.

CDR3 length: 15 residues. V was clipped by 0 bases and J by 2 bases, with 12 bases between them. Germline V lookup: CDR1 SGDLS, CDR2 YYNGEE. In this sample, this clonotype turned up many times. Its antigen is still unknown. Each CDR3 protein gets one entry after TCRdb re-called the reads with MiXCR. The table shows approximately 100,000 distinct CDR3 sequences, with around 45% occurring only once. Study results and caveats: The cumulative frequency of public TCR beta families identified carriers of CMV plus the relevant HLA. CMV-specific TCR beta clonotypes restricted by HLA-C were the ones dominating the ex vivo response.

The chain couples TRBV9 to TRBJ2-7; D might be TRBD2 (6 bases). Sequencing used CD8+ T cells from cultured PBMCs, obtained from culture after CMV antigen stimulation. This sequence was found in a human donor in good health (CMV status not recorded). Some clones in this sample may be carry-over from other donors' samples. CDR3 sequence reads: CASSVDNGGAYEQYF. CDR3 sequence (DNA): TGTGCCAGCAGCGTAGATAACGGGGGAGCCTACGAGCAGTACTTC. Full variable domain (outside the CDR3, taken from reference TRBV9 and TRBJ2-7): DSGVTQTPKHLITATGQRVTLRCSPRSGDLSVYWYQQSLDQGLQFLIQYYNGEERAKGNILERFSAQQFPDLHSELNLSSLELGDSALYFCASSVDNGGAYEQYFGPGTRLTVT.